Listed below are T cell receptor beta chains from one sample, sequenced in a study of CD8 T cells in ankylosing spondylitis. TCRdb processed the 5' RACE reads anew with MiXCR; each CDR3 protein has one entry. The repertoire consists of 350,000 or so distinct CDR3 sequences, with around 15% occurring once and the leading ten covering around 0.99%. Sequences were obtained from blood, either unsorted or a sorted T cell fraction (not recorded which). The receptor set was obtained from a male donor with ankylosing spondylitis or in good health (not recorded which). The CDR3 runs from the conserved cysteine through the conserved F or W.

V gene | CDR3 protein
TRBV10-3 | CAIRTAGGIHNEQFF
TRBV6-1 | CASRTEQGASAEAFF
TRBV12-3/TRBV12-4 | CASSYFQGNTEAFF
TRBV14 | CASSQGPADEQFF
TRBV30 | CAWSVGSGYTF
TRBV12-3/TRBV12-4 | CASSAWDMLYGYTF
TRBV29-1 | CSVGGTEAFF
TRBV7-9 | CASSLALRDEQYF
TRBV6-1 | CASSPGTLSSYEQYF
TRBV19 | CASEATIYSNQPQHF
TRBV24-1 | CATSGSSSYNSPLHF
TRBV5-1 | CASSLALAGGDPYEQYF
TRBV4-1 | CASSQAGKKNYGYTF
TRBV10-3 | CALGGGSDTQYF
TRBV12-3/TRBV12-4 | CASSLGAGVIREQYF
TRBV6-1 | CASSDQGQGGGEQFF
TRBV12-3/TRBV12-4 | CASSFRLAGVQETQYF
TRBV11-2 | CASSFMVGGFQETQYF
TRBV23-1 | CASSSGIRSGANVLTF
TRBV9 | CASSVVHGPWAYNEQFF
TRBV12-3/TRBV12-4 | CASSLRSGGGYTF
TRBV15 | CATSRGREISYEQYF